This T cell receptor (beta chain) derives from a study of T cell responses to AZD1222 COVID-19 vaccine. About this clone itself: The antigen is not known.

V was trimmed by 5 bases and J by 0 bases, leaving 19 bases between them. The germline V gene has CDR1 LGHNA and CDR2 YSLEER. The CDR3 has 17 amino acids. This table comes from immunoSEQ multiplex PCR, and its TCRdb copy is limited to in-frame clones, with some not included. The repertoire holds tens of thousands of clones, roughly nine tenths seen once, with about 5.2% in the top ten. Broader study findings: Spike-specific TCR breadth and depth rose after two AZD1222 doses. The donor cohort was predominantly white British with a female majority, and clonal diversity may have been underestimated. It was only after the peak T cell response that any repertoires were sampled.

The rearrangement links TRBV4-3 to TRBJ1-1, with D perhaps TRBD1 (6 bases). The clonotype was recovered from an adult in good health. The sequences come from peripheral blood, collected on day 0 of AZD1222 vaccination. As DNA, the CDR3 is TGCGCCAGCAGCTCACCTAAGGGGGATAGCATGAACACTGAAGCTTTCTTT. Encoded protein: CASSSPKGDSMNTEAFF.